The T cell receptor beta chain described here comes from a study of radiation and T cells in renal cell carcinoma. Clones were read by immunoSEQ multiplex PCR, and TCRdb kept only the in-frame ones, dropping some. Of 75,000 to 90,000 clones listed, 70% to 90% are singletons. On this clone itself: What it recognizes is unknown.

General observations from the study: From baseline, blood top tumor clonotypes peaked at 2 weeks post-radiation. Baseline intratumoral clonotype presence is unknown without pretreatment biopsies.

This CDR3 contains 13 residues. Germline V gene lookup returns CDR1 LNHNV and CDR2 YYDKDF (reference sequence). V was trimmed by 3 bases and J by 4 bases, leaving 9 bases between them. Time point reported: blood 4 weeks post-SBRT, at nephrectomy. As to treatment: 15 Gy SBRT to primary tumor, nephrectomy 4 weeks later. Nephrectomy followed 15 Gy stereotactic body radiation by 4 weeks. After SBRT, blood was collected at 2 and 4 weeks, plus baseline. The clonotype comes from an older woman with renal cell carcinoma. The specimen was blood, collected from a patient whose treatment included radiotherapy and nephrectomy. This chain links TRBV15 with TRBJ1-1; D is perhaps TRBD1 (6 bases). The CDR3 DNA is TGTGCCACCAGCAGGGGGGCGTCCACTGAAGCTTTCTTT. Amino acid sequence: CATSRGASTEAFF.